This T cell receptor (beta chain) was captured in a study of cytomegalovirus exposure and HLA in healthy donors. Overall study findings and caveats: The authors later found TCR association rates varying by HLA locus, with DRB1 most and HLA-C fewest. For most TCR beta V segments, an earlier analysis put the productive rate at about 87% or about 30% of the time. Indistinguishable V segments such as TRBV6-2 and TRBV6-3 were excluded.

The CDR3 extends over 14 amino acids. The germline CDR1 and CDR2 sequences are SGHTA and FQGNSA. J gave up 5 bases and V 3 bases, and 6 bases lay outside the gene matches. Regarding this clone: Its antigen is unknown.

PCR primers comprised 60 Vbeta and 13 Jbeta primers. This table comes from immunoSEQ multiplex PCR, and its TCRdb copy is limited to in-frame clones, with some not included. The data contain under 130,000 clones, over 75% of them seen just once; the ten biggest clones take up 6.5% to 8.5%. The sample was PBMCs. The TCR was taken from a young man in good health and CMV-seropositive. V and J are TRBV7-2 and TRBJ2-7; 8 nucleotides agree with TRBD1. The chain's CDR3 is CASSLDRVVNEQYF. In DNA, the CDR3 is TGTGCCAGCAGCTTGGACAGGGTTGTCAACGAGCAGTACTTC.